This T cell receptor beta chain stems from a study of cytomegalovirus exposure and HLA in healthy donors. The CDR3 has 15 residues. Losses at the gene ends were 5 bases for V and 2 bases for J; bases not matched to a gene: 7. CDR1 is SEHNR, CDR2 FQNEAQ, per germline (reference sequence). In the PCR, 60 Vbeta and 13 Jbeta primers were used. Only in-frame clones appear in the TCRdb table, and some are missing; sequencing was by immunoSEQ multiplex PCR. The sample contains more than 150,000 clones, about 80% of which appear only once. While unrecorded immune exposures were likely, the donors were nominally healthy when sampled.

This sequence was found in a woman aged 45-59 years in good health and CMV-seropositive. Sequencing was done on a sample of PBMCs. The genes are TRBV7-9 and TRBJ2-7; TRBD1 agrees at 9 bases. CDR3 sequence (DNA): TGTGCCAGCAGCCGCCCCGGACAGGGGACCTACGAGCAGTACTTC. Its translation is CASSRPGQGTYEQYF.